This T cell receptor beta chain originates from a study of cytomegalovirus exposure and HLA in healthy donors. Findings and limits, study-wide: In terms of immune exposure information, only CMV serostatus was available. Several of the most significant clusters appeared, in a later analysis, to be linked to common viral pathogens. Reports showed the classifier diagnosing cytomegalovirus status with high specificity and sensitivity. CMV antigen specificity was confirmed in vitro for three CMV-associated chains.

PCR primers comprised 60 Vbeta and 13 Jbeta primers. Clones were read by immunoSEQ multiplex PCR, and TCRdb kept only the in-frame ones, dropping some. This sample has under 150,000 clones, with just under 70% found just once. CDR3 size: 16 residues. Per germline, CDR1 SSHAT and CDR2 FNYEAQ (reference sequence). In this sample, this clone turned up a few times. Its antigen is currently unknown. One end of the junction fails to match germline, which may point to a read error. The TCR originated in a man aged 55 to 69 in good health and CMV-seronegative. The chain combines TRBV7-7 with TRBJ2-6; TRBD1 might be the D (5 bases). The sample consisted of PBMCs. CDR3 DNA sequence: TGTGCTAGCAGCAAAGGGGTAGAAGCTGGGGCCAACGTCCTGACTTTC. The encoded protein is CASSKGVEAGANVLTF.